A selection of T cell receptor beta chains follows, all from one sample in a study of response to subunit inactivated influenza vaccine. Via MiXCR, TCRdb re-called the RT-PCR reads, giving one row per CDR3 protein. This repertoire shows 800,000 or so distinct CDR3 sequences, around 20% found once; its top ten account for roughly a tenth. Sample: PBMCs from blood, taken approximately 5 days after vaccination. These receptor sequences come from a man aged 50 to 59 who received an inactivated influenza vaccine. Each CDR3 is given with its conserved first and last residue. A D gene is named only where the DNA matches it firmly. Size tells how often a clone was seen (once, few, many) or the class of an expanded clone, and some rows leave it out.

j_gene	abundance	d_gene	v_gene	CDR3aa	CDR3nt
TRBJ1-2	.	.	TRBV2	CASTRIGYTF	TGTGCCAGCACCCGAATTGGCTACACCTTC
TRBJ2-7	many	.	TRBV5-1	CASSIIAADHEQYF	TGCGCCAGCAGCATCATAGCGGCTGATCACGAGCAGTACTTC
TRBJ2-1	.	.	TRBV29-1	CSARGANNNEQFF	TGCAGCGCTCGAGGGGCAAATAACAATGAGCAGTTCTTC
TRBJ2-5	.	.	TRBV20-1	CSAWGPPQETQYF	TGCAGTGCTTGGGGACCGCCGCAAGAGACCCAGTACTTC
TRBJ2-7	once	.	TRBV15	CATSRDERLEQYF	TGTGCCACCAGCAGAGATGAGCGGCTCGAGCAGTACTTC
TRBJ1-1	.	.	TRBV4-3	CASSQEVGRATEAFF	TGCGCCAGCAGCCAAGAGGTGGGCAGGGCCACTGAAGCTTTCTTT
TRBJ2-3	once	.	TRBV7-2	CASNPGPSTDTQYF	TGTGCCAGCAACCCGGGACCCAGCACAGATACGCAGTATTTT
TRBJ1-1	few	.	TRBV7-2	CASSPRGIRGTEVFF	TGTGCCAGCAGCCCCCGAGGGATCCGGGGGACTGAAGTTTTCTTT
TRBJ2-5	.	.	TRBV3-1	CAIGMGEETQYF	TGTGCCATAGGGATGGGGGAAGAGACCCAGTACTTC
TRBJ2-1	few	.	TRBV28	CASSSYWESSYNEQFF	TGTGCCAGCAGTTCGTACTGGGAAAGCTCCTACAATGAGCAGTTCTTC
TRBJ1-2	many	TRBD1	TRBV5-1	CASSGLTGGNYGYTF	TGCGCCAGCAGCGGACTGACAGGGGGAAACTATGGCTACACCTTC
TRBJ2-2	.	TRBD1	TRBV13	CASSQRTGSAGELFF	TGTGCCAGCAGCCAACGGACAGGGAGTGCCGGGGAGCTGTTTTTT
TRBJ2-7	.	TRBD2	TRBV20-1	CSARDPGTSGRAGVYEQYF	TGCAGTGCTAGAGATCCAGGGACTAGCGGGAGGGCCGGGGTGTACGAGCAGTACTTC